This T cell receptor beta chain derives from a study of a mutant IDH1 vaccine in newly diagnosed glioma (dated by TCRdb to about 2021). Context from the whole study: Patients received eight vaccinations in weeks 1, 3, 5, 7, 11, 15, 19 and 23, corresponding to visits V03 through V10. Vaccination began 4-6 weeks after radiotherapy alone, or alongside temozolomide cycles in the chemotherapy-containing groups. Of the approximately 29 treated patients, approximately 62% were male and roughly 40% were female, and a mean age of about 37 years was recorded. Before enrollment, most patients had been given radiochemotherapy with temozolomide as standard therapy, while the rest had received either radiotherapy alone or temozolomide alone. Peripheral blood was drawn at six visits: V03 (baseline), V05, V07, V10, V12 and V13. Longitudinal TCRB deep sequencing was done for some 26 treated patients, wherever samples were available for exploratory analyses.

Library creation used the immunoSEQ multiplex PCR assay. Rearranged TCR beta chain sequences were amplified using the hsTCRB Kit according to the manufacturer's protocol. Sequencing of TCRB libraries was carried out on an Illumina MiSeq. The paper's data handling went like this. The proprietary platform of the kit vendor was used for demultiplexing, trimming and gene mapping. Not all clones reach the TCRdb copy of this immuneACCESS table, which keeps in-frame sequences only. Checked studies attribute under half of the gap to unresolved V genes and leave the rest unexplained. Clonal size and the V and J genes are those of that table, whereas D and trimming came from the DNA. The sample table contains roughly 54,000 clones; only one count was recorded for about 80% of them. The top ten hold about 3.4% of the sample. The investigation overall reported the following: Immune responses induced by the vaccine were seen in over 90% of patients across multiple MHC alleles. Changes in the top peripheral T cell clonotypes picked up by TCRB sequencing did not appear to be linked to pseudoprogression. According to the authors, sample limitations meant that analyses of patient blood samples could not be reproduced. Availability determined which PBMC samples were chosen for TCRB deep sequencing.

Explained via the paper, the time point label denotes: week 5, during vaccination. Each vaccine dose, consisting of 300 ug of a 20-mer mutant IDH1 peptide in Montanide, was administered subcutaneously with topical imiquimod. Newly diagnosed WHO grade 3 or 4 IDH1-mutant astrocytomas showing loss of nuclear ATRX were present in the donors. The samples were drawn from NOA16, a multicentre, single-arm, open-label phase I trial in Germany that tested a mutant IDH1 peptide vaccine in humans for the first time. The DNeasy Blood and Tissue Kit was used to extract genomic DNA from EDTA blood for TCRB sequencing. As concerns this clone: No antigen is known for it. No clone much larger than this one lies a single base away; base qualities are absent.

The germline V gene (reference sequence) gives CDR1 as LNHDA and CDR2 as SQIVND. Including cysteine and phenylalanine, the CDR3 has 14 amino acids. Only the CDR3 DNA is retained, 42 bases long and in frame from the first base. V was cut back by 3 bases and J by 9 bases, leaving a gap of 17 bases between them. The chain is encoded by TRBV19 joined to TRBJ1-1; TRBD1 is possibly the D segment (5 matching bases). The sequencing used PBMCs, collected from a glioma patient whose treatment included an IDH1 peptide vaccine. The receptor was derived from a man younger than 45 with glioma. The nucleotide sequence is given as TGTGCCAGTAGTATGAATTGGGGCTTAGAACAAGCTTTCTTT. Its translation reads: CASSMNWGLEQAFF.